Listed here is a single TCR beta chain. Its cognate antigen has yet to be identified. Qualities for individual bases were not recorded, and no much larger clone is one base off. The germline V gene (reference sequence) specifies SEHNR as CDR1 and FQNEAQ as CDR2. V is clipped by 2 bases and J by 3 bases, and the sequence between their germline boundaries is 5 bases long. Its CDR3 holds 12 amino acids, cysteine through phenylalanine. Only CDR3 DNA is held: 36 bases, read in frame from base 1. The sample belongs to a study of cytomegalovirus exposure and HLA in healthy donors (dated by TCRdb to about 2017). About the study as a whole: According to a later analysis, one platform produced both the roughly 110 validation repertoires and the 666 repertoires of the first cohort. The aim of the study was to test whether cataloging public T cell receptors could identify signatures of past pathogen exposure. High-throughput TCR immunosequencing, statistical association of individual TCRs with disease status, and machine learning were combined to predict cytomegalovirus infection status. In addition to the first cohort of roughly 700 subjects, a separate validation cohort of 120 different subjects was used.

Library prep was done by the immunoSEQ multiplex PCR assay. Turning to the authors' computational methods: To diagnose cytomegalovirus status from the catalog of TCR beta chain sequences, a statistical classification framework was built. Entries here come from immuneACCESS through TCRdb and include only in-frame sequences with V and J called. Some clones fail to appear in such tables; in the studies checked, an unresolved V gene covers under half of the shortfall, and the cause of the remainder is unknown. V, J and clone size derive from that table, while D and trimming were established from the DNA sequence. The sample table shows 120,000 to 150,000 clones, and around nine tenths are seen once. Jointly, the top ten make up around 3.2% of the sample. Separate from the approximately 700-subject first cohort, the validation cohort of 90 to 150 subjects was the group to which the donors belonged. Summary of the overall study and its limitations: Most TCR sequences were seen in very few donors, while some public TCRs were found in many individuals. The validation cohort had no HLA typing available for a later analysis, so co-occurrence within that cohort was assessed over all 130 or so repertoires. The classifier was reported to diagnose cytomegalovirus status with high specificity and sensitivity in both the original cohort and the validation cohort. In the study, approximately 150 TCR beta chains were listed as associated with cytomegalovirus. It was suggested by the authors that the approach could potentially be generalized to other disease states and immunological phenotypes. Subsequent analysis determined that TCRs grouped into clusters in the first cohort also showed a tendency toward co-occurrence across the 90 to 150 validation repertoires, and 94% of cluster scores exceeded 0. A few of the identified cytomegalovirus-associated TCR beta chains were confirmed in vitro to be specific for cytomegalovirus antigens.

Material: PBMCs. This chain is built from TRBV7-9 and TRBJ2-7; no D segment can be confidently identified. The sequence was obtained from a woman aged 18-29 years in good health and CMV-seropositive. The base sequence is TGTGCCAGCAGCTTATCCAGCTACGAGCAGTACTTC. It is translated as CASSLSSYEQYF.